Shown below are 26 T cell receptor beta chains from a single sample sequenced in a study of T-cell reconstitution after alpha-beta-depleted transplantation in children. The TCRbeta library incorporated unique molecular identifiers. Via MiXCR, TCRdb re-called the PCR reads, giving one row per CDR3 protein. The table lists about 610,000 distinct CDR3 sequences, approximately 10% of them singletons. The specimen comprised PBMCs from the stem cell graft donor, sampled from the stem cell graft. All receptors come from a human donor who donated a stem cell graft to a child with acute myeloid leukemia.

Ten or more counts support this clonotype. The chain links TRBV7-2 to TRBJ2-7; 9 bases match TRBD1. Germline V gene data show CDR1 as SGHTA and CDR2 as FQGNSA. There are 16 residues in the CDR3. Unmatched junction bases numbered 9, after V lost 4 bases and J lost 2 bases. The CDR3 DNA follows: TGTGCCAGCAGCTGGCGACAGGGGGGCCCAGCCTACGAGCAGTACTTC. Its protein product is CASSWRQGGPAYEQYF. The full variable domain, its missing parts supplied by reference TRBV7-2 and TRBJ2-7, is GAGVSQSPSNKVTEKGKDVELRCDPISGHTALYWYRQSLGQGLEFLIYFQGNSAPDKSGLPSDRFSAERTGGSVSTLTIQRTQQEDSAVYLCASSWRQGGPAYEQYFGPGTRLTVT.

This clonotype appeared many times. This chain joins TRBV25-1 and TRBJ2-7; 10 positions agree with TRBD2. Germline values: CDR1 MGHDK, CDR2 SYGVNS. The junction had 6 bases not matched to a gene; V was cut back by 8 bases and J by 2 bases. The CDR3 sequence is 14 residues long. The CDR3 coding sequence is TGTGCCAGCGCACTAGCGGGATCTGCCTACGAGCAGTACTTC. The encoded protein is CASALAGSAYEQYF.

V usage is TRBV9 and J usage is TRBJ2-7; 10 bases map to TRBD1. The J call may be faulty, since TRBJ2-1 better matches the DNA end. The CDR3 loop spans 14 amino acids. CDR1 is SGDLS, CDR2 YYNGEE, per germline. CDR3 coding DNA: TGTGCCAGCAGCGTAGGACAGGGGGCCAACGAGCAGTTCTTC. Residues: CASSVGQGANEQFF.

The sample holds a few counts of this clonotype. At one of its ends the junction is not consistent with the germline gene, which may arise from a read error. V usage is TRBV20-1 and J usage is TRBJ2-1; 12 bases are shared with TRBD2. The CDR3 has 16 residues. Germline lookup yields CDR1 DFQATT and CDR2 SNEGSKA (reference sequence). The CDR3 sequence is CCAPRALAGGVNEQFF. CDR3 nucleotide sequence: TGCTGTGCCCCGAGGGCCCTAGCGGGAGGGGTCAATGAGCAGTTCTTC.

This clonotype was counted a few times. CDR3 sequence (DNA): TGTGCCATCAGTGAGTCGGTGGACACCATATATTTT. This encodes CAISESVDTIYF. The rearrangement links TRBV10-3 to TRBJ1-3; D unclear. Trimming pared 0 bases from V and 8 bases from J, leaving 5 bases between. The germline V gene encodes CDR1 ENHRY and CDR2 SYGVKD. The CDR3 extends over 12 amino acids.

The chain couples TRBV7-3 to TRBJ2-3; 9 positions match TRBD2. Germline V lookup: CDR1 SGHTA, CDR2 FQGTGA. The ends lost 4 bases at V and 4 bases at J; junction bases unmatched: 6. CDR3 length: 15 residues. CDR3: CASSSLSGSADTQYF. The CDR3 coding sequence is TGTGCCAGCAGCTCCCTTAGCGGGAGTGCAGATACGCAGTATTTT.

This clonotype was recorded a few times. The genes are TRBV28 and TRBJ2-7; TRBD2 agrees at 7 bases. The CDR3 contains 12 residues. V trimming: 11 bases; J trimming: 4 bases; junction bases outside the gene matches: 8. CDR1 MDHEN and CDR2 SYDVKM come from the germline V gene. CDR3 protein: CAGRERHYEQYF. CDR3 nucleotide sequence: TGTGCCGGGCGGGAGAGGCATTACGAGCAGTACTTC.

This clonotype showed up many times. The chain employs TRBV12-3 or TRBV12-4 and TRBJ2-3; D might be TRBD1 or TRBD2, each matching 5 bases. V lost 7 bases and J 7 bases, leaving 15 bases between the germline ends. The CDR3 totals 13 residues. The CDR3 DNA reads TGTGCCAGCACACCGGGACCACGTAATACGCAGTATTTT. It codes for CASTPGPRNTQYF.

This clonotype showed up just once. DNA for the CDR3: TGTGCCAGCAGTGATGGGGGGGAGATCCACGAGCAGTACTTC. Encoded protein: CASSDGGEIHEQYF. The chain joins TRBV2 to TRBJ2-7; 7 bases match TRBD2. There are 14 residues in the CDR3. With V trimmed by 3 bases and J by 5 bases, 7 bases remained unmatched. Germline-derived CDR1 and CDR2 are SNHLY and FYNNEI.

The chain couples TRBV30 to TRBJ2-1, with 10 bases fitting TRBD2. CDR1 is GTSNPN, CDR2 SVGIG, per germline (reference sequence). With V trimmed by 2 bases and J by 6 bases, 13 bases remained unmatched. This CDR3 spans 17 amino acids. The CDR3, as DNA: TGTGCCTGGAGTAGGGGAACCGGGACTAGCGCCAGCAATGAGCAGTTCTTC. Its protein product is CAWSRGTGTSASNEQFF.

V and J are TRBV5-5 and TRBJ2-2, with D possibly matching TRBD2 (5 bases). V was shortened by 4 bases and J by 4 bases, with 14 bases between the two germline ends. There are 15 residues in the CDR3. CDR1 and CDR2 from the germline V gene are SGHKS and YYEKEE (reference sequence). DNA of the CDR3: TGTGCCAGCAGCGCCAACGCCGGGGTCACCGGGGAGCTGTTTTTT. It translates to CASSANAGVTGELFF.

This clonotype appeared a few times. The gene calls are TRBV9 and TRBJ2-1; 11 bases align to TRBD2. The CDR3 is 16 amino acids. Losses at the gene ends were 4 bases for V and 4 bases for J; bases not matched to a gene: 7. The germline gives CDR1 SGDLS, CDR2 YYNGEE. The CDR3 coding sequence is TGTGCCAGCAGCCCCCAGGGACTAGCGGTTTACAATGAGCAGTTCTTC. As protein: CASSPQGLAVYNEQFF.

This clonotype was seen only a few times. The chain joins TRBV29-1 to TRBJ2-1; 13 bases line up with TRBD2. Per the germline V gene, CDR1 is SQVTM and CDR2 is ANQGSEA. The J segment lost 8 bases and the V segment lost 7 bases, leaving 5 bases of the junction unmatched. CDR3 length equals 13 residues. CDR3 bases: TGCAGCGCTACTAGCGGGAGGGCCGATGAGCAGTTCTTC. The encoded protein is CSATSGRADEQFF.

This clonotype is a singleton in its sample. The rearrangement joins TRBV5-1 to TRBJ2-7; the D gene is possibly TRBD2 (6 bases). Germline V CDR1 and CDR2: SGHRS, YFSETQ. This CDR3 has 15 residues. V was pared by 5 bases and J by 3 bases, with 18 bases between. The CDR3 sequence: CASSFGSTGGYEQYF. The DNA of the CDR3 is TGCGCCAGCAGTTTCGGGTCCACCGGGGGCTACGAGCAGTACTTC.

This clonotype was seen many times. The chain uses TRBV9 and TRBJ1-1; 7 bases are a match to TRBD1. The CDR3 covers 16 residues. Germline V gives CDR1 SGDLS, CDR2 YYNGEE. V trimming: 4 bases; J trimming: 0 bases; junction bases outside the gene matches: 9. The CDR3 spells CASSPKGQHMNTEAFF. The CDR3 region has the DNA TGTGCCAGCAGCCCTAAGGGACAGCACATGAACACTGAAGCTTTCTTT.

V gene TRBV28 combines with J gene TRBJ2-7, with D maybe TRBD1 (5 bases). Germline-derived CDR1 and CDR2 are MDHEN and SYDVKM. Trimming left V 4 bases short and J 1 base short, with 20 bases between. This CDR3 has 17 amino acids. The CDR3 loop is CASSSSDVTEISYEQYF. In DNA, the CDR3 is TGTGCCAGCAGTTCAAGCGACGTGACAGAGATTTCCTACGAGCAGTACTTC.

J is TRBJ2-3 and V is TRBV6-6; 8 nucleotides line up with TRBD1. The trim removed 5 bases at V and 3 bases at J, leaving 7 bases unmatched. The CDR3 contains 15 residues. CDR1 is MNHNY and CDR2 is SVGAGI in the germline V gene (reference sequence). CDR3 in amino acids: CASSRQGLNTDTQYF. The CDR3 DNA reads TGTGCCAGCAGTAGACAGGGGTTAAATACAGATACGCAGTATTTT.

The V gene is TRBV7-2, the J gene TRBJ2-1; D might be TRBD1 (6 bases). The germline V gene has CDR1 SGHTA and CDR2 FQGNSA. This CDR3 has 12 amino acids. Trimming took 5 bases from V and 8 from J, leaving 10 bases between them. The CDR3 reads CASSLDRYEQFF. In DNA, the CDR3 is TGTGCCAGCAGCCTGGACAGATATGAGCAGTTCTTC.

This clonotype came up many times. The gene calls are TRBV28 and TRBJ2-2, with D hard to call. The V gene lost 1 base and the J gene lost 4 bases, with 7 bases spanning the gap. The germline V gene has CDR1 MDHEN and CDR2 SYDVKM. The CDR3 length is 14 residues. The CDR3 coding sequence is TGTGCCAGCAGTTTATCGCCGGGCACCGGGGAGCTGTTTTTT. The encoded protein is CASSLSPGTGELFF.

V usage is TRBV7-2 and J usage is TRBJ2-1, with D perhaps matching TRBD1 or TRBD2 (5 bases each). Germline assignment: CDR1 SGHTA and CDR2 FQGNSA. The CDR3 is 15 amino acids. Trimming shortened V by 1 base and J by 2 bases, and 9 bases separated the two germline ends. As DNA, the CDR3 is TGTGCCAGCAGCTTAGTGGGGACCGCCTACAATGAGCAGTTCTTC. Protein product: CASSLVGTAYNEQFF. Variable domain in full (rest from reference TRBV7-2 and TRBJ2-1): GAGVSQSPSNKVTEKGKDVELRCDPISGHTALYWYRQSLGQGLEFLIYFQGNSAPDKSGLPSDRFSAERTGGSVSTLTIQRTQQEDSAVYLCASSLVGTAYNEQFFGPGTRLTVL.

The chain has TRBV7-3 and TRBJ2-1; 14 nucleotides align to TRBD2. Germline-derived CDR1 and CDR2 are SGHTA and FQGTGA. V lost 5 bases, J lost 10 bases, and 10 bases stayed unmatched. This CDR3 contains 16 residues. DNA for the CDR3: TGTGCCAGCAGCCCAACCGGGACTAGCGGGAGCTTAGAGCAGTTCTTC. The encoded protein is CASSPTGTSGSLEQFF.

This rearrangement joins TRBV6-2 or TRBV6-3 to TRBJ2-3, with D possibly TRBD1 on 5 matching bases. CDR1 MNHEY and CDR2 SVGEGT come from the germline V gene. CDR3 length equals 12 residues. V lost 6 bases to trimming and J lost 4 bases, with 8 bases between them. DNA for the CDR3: TGTGCCAGCAGAGCGACAGCAGATACGCAGTATTTT. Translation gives CASRATADTQYF.

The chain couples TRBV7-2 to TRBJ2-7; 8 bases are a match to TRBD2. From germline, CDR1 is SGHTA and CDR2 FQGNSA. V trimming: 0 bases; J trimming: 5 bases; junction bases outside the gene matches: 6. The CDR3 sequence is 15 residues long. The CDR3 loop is CASSLAAGVFNEQYF. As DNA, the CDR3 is TGTGCCAGCAGCTTAGCAGCGGGAGTGTTCAACGAGCAGTACTTC.

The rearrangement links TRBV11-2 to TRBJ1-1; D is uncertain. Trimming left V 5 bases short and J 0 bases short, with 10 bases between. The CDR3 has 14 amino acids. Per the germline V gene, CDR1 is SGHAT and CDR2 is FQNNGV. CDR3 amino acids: CASSQRKMNTEAFF. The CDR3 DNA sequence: TGTGCCAGCAGCCAACGGAAAATGAACACTGAAGCTTTCTTT.

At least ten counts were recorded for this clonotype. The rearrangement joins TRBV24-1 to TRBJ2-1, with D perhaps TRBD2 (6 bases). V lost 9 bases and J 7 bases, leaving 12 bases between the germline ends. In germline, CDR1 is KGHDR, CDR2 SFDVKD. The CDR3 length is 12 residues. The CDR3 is CATGGVGNEQFF. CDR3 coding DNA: TGTGCCACCGGAGGGGTTGGGAATGAGCAGTTCTTC.

CDR3 in amino acids: CASSSAALDRGGNSPLHF. Here the CDR3 DNA reads TGTGCCAGCAGCTCTGCAGCCTTGGACAGGGGTGGTAATTCACCCCTCCACTTT. This chain uses TRBV11-1 with TRBJ1-6; 9 bases are a match to TRBD1. The CDR3 length is 18 residues. The germline gives CDR1 SGHAT, CDR2 FQDESV (reference sequence). Germline trimming cut 4 bases from V and 6 bases from J; bases unmatched to any gene: 13.